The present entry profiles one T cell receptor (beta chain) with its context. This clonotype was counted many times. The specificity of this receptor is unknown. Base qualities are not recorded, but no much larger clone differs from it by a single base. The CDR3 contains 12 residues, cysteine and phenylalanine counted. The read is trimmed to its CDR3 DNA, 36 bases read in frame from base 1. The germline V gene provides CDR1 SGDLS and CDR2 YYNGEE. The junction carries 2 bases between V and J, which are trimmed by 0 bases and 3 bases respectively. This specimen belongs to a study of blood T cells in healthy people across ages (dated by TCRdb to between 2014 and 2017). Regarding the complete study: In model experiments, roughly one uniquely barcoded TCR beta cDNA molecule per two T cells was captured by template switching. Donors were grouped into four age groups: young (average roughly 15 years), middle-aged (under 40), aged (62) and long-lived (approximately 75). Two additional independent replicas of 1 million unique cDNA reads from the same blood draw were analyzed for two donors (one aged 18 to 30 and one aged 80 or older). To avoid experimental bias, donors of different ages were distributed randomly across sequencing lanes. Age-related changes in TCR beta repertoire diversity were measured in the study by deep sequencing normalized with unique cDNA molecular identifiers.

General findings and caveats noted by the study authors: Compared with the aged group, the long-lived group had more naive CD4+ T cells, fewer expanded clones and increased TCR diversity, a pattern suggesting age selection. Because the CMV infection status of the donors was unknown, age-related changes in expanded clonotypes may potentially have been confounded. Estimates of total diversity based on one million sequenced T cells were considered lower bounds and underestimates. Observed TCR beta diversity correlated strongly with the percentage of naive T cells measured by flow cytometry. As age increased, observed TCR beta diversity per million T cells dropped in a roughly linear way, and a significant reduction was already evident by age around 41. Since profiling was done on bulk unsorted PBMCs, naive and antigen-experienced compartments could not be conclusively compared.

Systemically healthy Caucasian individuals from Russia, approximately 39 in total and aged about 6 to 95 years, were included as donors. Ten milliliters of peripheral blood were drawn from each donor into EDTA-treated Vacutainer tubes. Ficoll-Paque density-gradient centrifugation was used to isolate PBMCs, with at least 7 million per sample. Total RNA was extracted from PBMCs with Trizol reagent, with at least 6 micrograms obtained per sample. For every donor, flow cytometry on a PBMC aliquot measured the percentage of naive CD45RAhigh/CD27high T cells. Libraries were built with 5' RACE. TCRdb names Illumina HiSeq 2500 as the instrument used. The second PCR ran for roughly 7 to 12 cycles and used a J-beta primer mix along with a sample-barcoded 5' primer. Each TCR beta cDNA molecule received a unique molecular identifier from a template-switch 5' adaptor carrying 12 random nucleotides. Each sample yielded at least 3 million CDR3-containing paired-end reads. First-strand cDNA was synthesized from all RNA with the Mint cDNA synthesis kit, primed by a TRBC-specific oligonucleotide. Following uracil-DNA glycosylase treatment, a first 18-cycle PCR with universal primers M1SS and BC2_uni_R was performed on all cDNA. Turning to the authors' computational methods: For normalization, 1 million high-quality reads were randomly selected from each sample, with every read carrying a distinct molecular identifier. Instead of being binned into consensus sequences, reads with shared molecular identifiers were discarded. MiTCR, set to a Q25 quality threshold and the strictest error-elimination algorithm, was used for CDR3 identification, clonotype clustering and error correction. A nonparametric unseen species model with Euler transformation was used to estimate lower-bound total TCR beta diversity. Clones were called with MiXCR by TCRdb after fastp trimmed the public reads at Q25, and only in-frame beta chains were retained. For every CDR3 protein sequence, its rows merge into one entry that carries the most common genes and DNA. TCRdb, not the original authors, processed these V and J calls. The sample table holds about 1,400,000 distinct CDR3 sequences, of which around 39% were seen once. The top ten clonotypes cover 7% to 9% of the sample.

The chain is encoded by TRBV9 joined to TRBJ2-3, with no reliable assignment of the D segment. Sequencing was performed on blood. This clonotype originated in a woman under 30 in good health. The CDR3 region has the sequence CASSVATDTQYF. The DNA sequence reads TGTGCCAGCAGCGTAGCTACAGATACGCAGTATTTT.